This TCR beta chain was sequenced for a study of long-term antiretroviral therapy in people with HIV. This clone was detected once. The ends lost 5 bases at V and 4 bases at J; junction bases unmatched: 5. Germline V gene lookup returns CDR1 SNHLY and CDR2 FYNNEI. The CDR3 has 14 residues. immunoSEQ v3.0 was run at survey level. Data came from immunoSEQ multiplex PCR; TCRdb stores just in-frame clones and leaves some out. The data show tens of thousands of clones, roughly nine tenths seen once. Here the sequenced sample was unsorted PBMCs, taken 1.2 years after starting antiretroviral therapy. This TCR derives from a woman aged 45 to 65 with HIV. The rearrangement uses TRBV2 and TRBJ1-1, with 9 bases matching TRBD1. The CDR3: CASSRQGDLTEAFF. In DNA, the CDR3 is TGTGCCAGCAGTAGACAGGGGGATCTCACTGAAGCTTTCTTT.